This entry features one T cell receptor beta chain sequence. CDR1 and CDR2 from the germline V gene are SGHTA and FQGNSA. The CDR3 is made up of 15 amino acids. The V end lost 4 bases, the J end lost 1 base, and 13 bases lay between the germline ends. This entry is derived from a study of control samples from healthy donors and cancer patients. The data were produced by immunoSEQ multiplex PCR, yet TCRdb's version contains in-frame clones alone and is incomplete. This sample has around 100,000 clones, with roughly 90% found just once. Source material: blood. The origin of this receptor is a human donor in good health. The donor label of this sample is uncertain. J is TRBJ1-1 and V is TRBV7-2; D is undetermined. The CDR3 nucleotides are TGTGCCAGCAGCTGGATGGACTGGGAGAACACTGAAGCTTTCTTT. Translated, it gives CASSWMDWENTEAFF.